The next 9 T cell receptor beta chains were all read from a single sample in a study of T cells in Graves' hyperthyroidism and ophthalmopathy. Authors of the study amplified TCR beta CDR3 regions from RNA transcripts. Initially, a first-round RT-PCR of the TCR CDR3 employed the HTBI primer set. TCRdb recomputed calls from the multiplex PCR reads with MiXCR, one row per CDR3 protein. Of about 640,000 distinct CDR3 sequences listed, about 20% are singletons. The source material was blood. These receptors originate from a young man with Graves' ophthalmopathy.

As to this clonotype: A single base separates this from a much larger clone, so it may be a read error. This chain connects TRBV5-6 to TRBJ2-7; no clear D. Germline V CDR1 and CDR2: SGHDT, YYEEEE. The CDR3 has 14 amino acids. In DNA, the CDR3 is TGTGCCAGCAGCTTTGCAGGAATGAACTACGGGCAGTACTTC. Its protein product is CASSFAGMNYGQYF.

This clonotype was found many times. This chain joins TRBV7-2 and TRBJ2-7; no clear D. Germline V CDR1 and CDR2: SGHTA, FQGNSA. Trimming pared 5 bases from V and 3 bases from J, leaving 11 bases between. The length of the CDR3 is 13 residues. The CDR3 DNA sequence: TGTGCCAGCAGCCCCTCGACTCGCTACGAGCAGTACTTC. Its protein is CASSPSTRYEQYF.

There are many counts of this clonotype. V usage is TRBV3-1 and J usage is TRBJ2-7, with 7 bases lining up with TRBD1. V was pared by 4 bases and J by 4 bases, with 7 bases of the junction left unmatched. Germline V CDR1 and CDR2: LGHDT, YNNKEL (reference sequence). The CDR3 is made up of 14 amino acids. The CDR3 protein is CASSPGQALYEQYF. The CDR3 DNA follows: TGTGCCAGCAGCCCTGGACAGGCGTTATACGAGCAGTACTTC.

This chain connects TRBV12-3 or TRBV12-4 to TRBJ2-1; weak D call: TRBD2 (5 bases). The V and J ends lost 6 bases and 3 bases respectively, with 15 bases between them. The CDR3 extends over 15 amino acids. In nucleotides, the CDR3 is TGTGCCAGCAGCCAAAGTTCGGGGTTCTACAATGAGCAGTTCTTC. Translated, it gives CASSQSSGFYNEQFF.

Concerning this clonotype: This sequence may be a read error, since a much larger clone differs from it by one base. J is TRBJ2-5 and V is TRBV13, with 7 bases that match TRBD2. The J segment lost 4 bases and the V segment lost 3 bases, leaving 5 bases of the junction unmatched. From germline, CDR1 is PRHDT and CDR2 FYEKMQ (reference sequence). There are 14 residues in the CDR3. CDR3 nucleotides: TGTGCCAGCAGCTTGGGAGGGGATCGAGAGACCCAGTACTTC. This encodes CASSLGGDRETQYF.

This clonotype was recorded a few times. The CDR3 region is CASSGLAEGHNEQFF. The CDR3 coding sequence is TGCGCCAGCAGCGGACTAGCGGAGGGGCACAATGAGCAGTTCTTC. The genes are TRBV4-1 and TRBJ2-1; TRBD2 matches 10 bases. The CDR3 has 15 residues. Germline V lookup: CDR1 MGHRA, CDR2 YSYEKL. V shed 5 bases and J 5 bases; nucleotides not matched to a gene: 6.

This chain connects TRBV20-1 to TRBJ2-7; the match to TRBD2 covers 7 bases. The CDR3 spans 12 residues. The V gene's germline CDR1 is DFQATT and CDR2 SNEGSKA (reference sequence). The CDR3, as DNA: TGCAGCGTGAGCGGGATTGGGGGCGAGCAGTACTTC. The encoded protein is CSVSGIGGEQYF.

This clonotype came up many times. The rearrangement links TRBV7-9 to TRBJ2-7; D remains unclear. Germline CDR1 is SEHNR and CDR2 is FQNEAQ (reference sequence). This CDR3 region has 14 residues. The ends were cut back, 6 bases at V and 2 bases at J, with 14 bases in the middle. The CDR3 nucleotides read TGTGCCAGCAGTAACGTCCGACGGGCCTACGAGCAGTACTTC. The encoded protein is CASSNVRRAYEQYF.

V gene TRBV5-4 combines with J gene TRBJ2-5; D possibly corresponds to TRBD2 (5 bases). Germline V gives CDR1 SGHNT, CDR2 YYREEE (reference sequence). There are 13 residues in the CDR3. With 4 bases removed from V and 0 bases from J, the gap between germline ends came to 7 bases. The CDR3 is CASSPGNQETQYF. The CDR3 region has the DNA TGTGCCAGCAGCCCGGGGAACCAAGAGACCCAGTACTTC.